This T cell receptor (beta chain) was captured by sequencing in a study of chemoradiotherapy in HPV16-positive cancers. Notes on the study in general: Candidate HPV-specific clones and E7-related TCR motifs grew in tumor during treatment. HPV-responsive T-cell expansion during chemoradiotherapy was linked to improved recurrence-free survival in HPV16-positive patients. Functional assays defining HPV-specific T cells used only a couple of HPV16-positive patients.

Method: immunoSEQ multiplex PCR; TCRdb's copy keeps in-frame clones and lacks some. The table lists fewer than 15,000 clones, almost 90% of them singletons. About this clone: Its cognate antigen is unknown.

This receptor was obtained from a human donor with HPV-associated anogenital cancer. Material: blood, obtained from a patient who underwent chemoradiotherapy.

The CDR3, as DNA: TGCGCCAGCAGCTCACAAGGGGGACAGGGAGGTGGCTACACCTTC. It encodes CASSSQGGQGGGYTF. V gene TRBV5-1 combines with J gene TRBJ1-2; 9 bases match TRBD1. V trimming: 3 bases; J trimming: 7 bases; junction bases outside the gene matches: 10. Germline lookup yields CDR1 SGHRS and CDR2 YFSETQ. The CDR3 has 15 amino acids. Based on the CDR3 plus reference TRBV5-1 and TRBJ1-2, the full variable domain is KAGVTQTPRYLIKTRGQQVTLSCSPISGHRSVSWYQQTPGQGLQFLFEYFSETQRNKGNFPGRFSGRQFSNSRSEMNVSTLELGDSALYLCASSSQGGQGGGYTFGSGTRLTVV.